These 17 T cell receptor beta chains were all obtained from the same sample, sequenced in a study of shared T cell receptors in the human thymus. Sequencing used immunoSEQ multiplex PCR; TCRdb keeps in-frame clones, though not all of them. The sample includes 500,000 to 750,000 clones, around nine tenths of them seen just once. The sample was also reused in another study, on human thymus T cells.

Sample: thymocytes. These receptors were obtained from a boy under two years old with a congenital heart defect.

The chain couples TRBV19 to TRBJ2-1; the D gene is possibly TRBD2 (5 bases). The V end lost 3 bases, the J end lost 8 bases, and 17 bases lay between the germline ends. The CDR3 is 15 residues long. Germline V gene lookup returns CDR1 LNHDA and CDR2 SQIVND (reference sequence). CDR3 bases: TGTGCCAGTAGTATCCGGCAGTCCCGGGGAGATGAGCAGTTCTTC. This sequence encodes CASSIRQSRGDEQFF. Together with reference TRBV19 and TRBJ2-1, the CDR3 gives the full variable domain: DGGITQSPKYLFRKEGQNVTLSCEQNLNHDAMYWYRQDPGQGLRLIYYSQIVNDFQKGDIAEGYSVSREKKESFPLTVTSAQKNPTAFYLCASSIRQSRGDEQFFGPGTRLTVL.

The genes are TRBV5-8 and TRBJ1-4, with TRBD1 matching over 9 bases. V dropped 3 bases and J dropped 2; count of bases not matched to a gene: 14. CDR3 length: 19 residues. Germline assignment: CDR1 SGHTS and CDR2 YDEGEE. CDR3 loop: CASSYEGTGGASTNEKLFF. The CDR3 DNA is TGTGCCAGCAGCTATGAGGGCACAGGGGGCGCTTCTACTAATGAAAAACTGTTTTTT.

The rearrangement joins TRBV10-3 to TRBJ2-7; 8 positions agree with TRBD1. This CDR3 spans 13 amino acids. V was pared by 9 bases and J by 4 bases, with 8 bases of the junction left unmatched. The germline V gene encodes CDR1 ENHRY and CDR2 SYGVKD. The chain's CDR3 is CAMSPGGPYEQYF. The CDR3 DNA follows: TGTGCCATGTCACCAGGGGGCCCTTACGAGCAGTACTTC.

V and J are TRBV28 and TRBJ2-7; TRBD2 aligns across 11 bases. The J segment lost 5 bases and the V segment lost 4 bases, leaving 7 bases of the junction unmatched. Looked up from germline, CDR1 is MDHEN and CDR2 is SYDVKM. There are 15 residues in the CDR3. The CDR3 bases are TGTGCCAGCAGTTATAGCGGGAGGGCTCCCCACGAGCAGTACTTC. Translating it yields CASSYSGRAPHEQYF.

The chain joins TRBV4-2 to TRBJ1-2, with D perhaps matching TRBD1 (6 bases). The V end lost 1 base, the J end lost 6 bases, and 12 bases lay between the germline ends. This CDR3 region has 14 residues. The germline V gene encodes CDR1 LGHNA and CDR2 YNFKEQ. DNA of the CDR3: TGTGCCAGCAGCCAAGTACTGGGGGCCAATGGCTACACCTTC. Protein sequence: CASSQVLGANGYTF.

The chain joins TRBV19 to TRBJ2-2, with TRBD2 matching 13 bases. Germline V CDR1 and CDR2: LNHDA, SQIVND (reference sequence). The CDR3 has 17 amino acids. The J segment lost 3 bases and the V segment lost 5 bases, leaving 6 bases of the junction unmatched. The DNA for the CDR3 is TGTGCCAGTAGTCACGGGACTAGCGGGACCCACACCGGGGAGCTGTTTTTT. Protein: CASSHGTSGTHTGELFF.

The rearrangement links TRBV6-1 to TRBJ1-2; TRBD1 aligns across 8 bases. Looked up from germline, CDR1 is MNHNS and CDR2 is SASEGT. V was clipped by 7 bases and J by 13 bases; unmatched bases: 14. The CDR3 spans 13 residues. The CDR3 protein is CASNQRGRGHATF. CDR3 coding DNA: TGTGCCAGCAATCAGAGGGGCAGGGGGCACGCCACCTTC.

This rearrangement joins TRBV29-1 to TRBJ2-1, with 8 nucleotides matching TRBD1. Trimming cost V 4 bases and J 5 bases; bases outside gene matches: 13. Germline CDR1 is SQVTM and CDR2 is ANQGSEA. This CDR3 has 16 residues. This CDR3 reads CSVVLIPGQANNEQFF. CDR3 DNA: TGCAGCGTTGTACTTATCCCGGGACAGGCCAACAATGAGCAGTTCTTC.

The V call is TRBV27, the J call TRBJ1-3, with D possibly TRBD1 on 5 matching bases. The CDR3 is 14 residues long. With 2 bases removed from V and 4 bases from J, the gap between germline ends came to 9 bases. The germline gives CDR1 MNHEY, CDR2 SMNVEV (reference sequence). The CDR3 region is CASSLARTGNTIYF. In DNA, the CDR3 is TGTGCCAGCAGTTTAGCCCGGACAGGAAACACCATATATTTT.

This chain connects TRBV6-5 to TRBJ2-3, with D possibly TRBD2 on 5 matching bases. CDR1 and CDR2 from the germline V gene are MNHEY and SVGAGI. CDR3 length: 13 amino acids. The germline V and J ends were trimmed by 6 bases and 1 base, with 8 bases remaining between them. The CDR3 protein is CASRRAGTDTQYF. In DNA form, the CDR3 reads TGTGCCAGCAGGCGGGCCGGCACAGATACGCAGTATTTT.

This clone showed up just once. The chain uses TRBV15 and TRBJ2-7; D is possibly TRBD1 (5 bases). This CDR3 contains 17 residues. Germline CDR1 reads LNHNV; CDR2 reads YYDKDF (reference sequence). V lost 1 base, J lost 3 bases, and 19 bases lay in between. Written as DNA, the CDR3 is TGTGCCACCAGCAGAGGGCCCTGGGGCAGCAGAGACTACGAGCAGTACTTC. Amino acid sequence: CATSRGPWGSRDYEQYF.

DNA for the CDR3: TGTGCCAGCAGCCAGCCGGACACTTTGAACACTGAAGCTTTCTTT. It yields the protein CASSQPDTLNTEAFF. This chain joins TRBV7-9 and TRBJ1-1, with D tentatively TRBD1 (5 bases). V was trimmed by 5 bases and J by 0 bases, leaving 13 bases between them. This CDR3 has 15 amino acids. Germline loops: CDR1 SEHNR, CDR2 FQNEAQ (reference sequence).

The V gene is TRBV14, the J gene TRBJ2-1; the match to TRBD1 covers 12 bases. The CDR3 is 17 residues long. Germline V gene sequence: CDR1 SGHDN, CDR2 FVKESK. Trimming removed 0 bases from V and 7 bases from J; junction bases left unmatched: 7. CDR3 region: CASSQDLGQGADNEQFF. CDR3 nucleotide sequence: TGTGCCAGCAGCCAAGATTTGGGACAGGGGGCTGATAATGAGCAGTTCTTC.

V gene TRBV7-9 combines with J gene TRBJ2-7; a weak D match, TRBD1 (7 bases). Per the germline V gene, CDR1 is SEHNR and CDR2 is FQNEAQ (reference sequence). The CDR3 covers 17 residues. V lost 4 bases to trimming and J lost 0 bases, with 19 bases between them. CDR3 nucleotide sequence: TGTGCCAGCAGCTGTGGGACTCCGGACAGGAGCTCCTACGAGCAGTACTTC. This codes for CASSCGTPDRSSYEQYF.

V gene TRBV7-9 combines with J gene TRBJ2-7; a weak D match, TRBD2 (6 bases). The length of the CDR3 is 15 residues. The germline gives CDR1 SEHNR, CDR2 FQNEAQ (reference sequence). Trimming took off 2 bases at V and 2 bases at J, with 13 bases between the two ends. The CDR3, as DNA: TGTGCCAGCAGCTTACTGGTCGGGAGCGCCTACGAGCAGTACTTC. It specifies CASSLLVGSAYEQYF.

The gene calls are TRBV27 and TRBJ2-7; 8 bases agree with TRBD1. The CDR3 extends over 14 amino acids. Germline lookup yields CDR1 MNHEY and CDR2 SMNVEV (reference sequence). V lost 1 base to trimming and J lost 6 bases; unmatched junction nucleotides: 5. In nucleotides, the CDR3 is TGTGCCAGCAGTTTATGGCAGGGGGCAGTCGAGCAGTACTTC. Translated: CASSLWQGAVEQYF.

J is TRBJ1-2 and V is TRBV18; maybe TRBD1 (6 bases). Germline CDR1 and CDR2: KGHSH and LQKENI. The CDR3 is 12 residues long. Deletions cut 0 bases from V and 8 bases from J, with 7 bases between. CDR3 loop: CASSPPQGGYTF. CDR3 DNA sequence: TGTGCCAGCTCACCACCCCAGGGGGGCTACACCTTC.